These 5 T cell receptor beta chains came from one sample sequenced in a study of blood T cell repertoires in COVID-19. Clones were sequenced by immunoSEQ multiplex PCR, and TCRdb holds only the in-frame ones, with some missing. The sample records more than 200,000 clones, about 90% being singletons. Sequences were obtained from PBMCs or T cells enriched from blood (not recorded which). These receptors all stem from a woman in her twenties or thirties who had been exposed to COVID-19.

The chain has TRBV19 and TRBJ2-1; D perhaps matches TRBD1 (5 bases). The CDR3 is 13 amino acids. Per the germline V gene, CDR1 is LNHDA and CDR2 is SQIVND (reference sequence). Trimming left V 8 bases short and J 4 bases short, with 12 bases between. CDR3 region: CASSPRQYNEQFF. The CDR3 region has the DNA TGTGCCAGTTCTCCTCGACAGTACAATGAGCAGTTCTTC. Combining the CDR3 with reference TRBV19 and TRBJ2-1 gives the whole variable domain DGGITQSPKYLFRKEGQNVTLSCEQNLNHDAMYWYRQDPGQGLRLIYYSQIVNDFQKGDIAEGYSVSREKKESFPLTVTSAQKNPTAFYLCASSPRQYNEQFFGPGTRLTVL.

This clone was observed many times. This chain uses TRBV29-1 with TRBJ2-1; 7 bases are shared with TRBD2. CDR1 is SQVTM, CDR2 ANQGSEA, per germline. The V and J ends lost 3 bases and 9 bases, in that order; junction bases with no gene match: 11. The CDR3 is made up of 14 amino acids. Here the CDR3 reads CSVEFAGAEFEQFF. CDR3 bases: TGCAGCGTTGAGTTTGCGGGAGCGGAGTTTGAGCAGTTCTTC.

This rearrangement joins TRBV2 to TRBJ2-7, with D possibly being TRBD2 (7 bases). CDR3 length: 14 amino acids. Trimming took 5 bases from V and 2 from J, leaving 13 bases between them. Germline CDR1 is SNHLY and CDR2 is FYNNEI. The CDR3 DNA sequence: TGTGCCAGCAGTTCTAGCGGACAGACCTACGAGCAGTACTTC. As protein: CASSSSGQTYEQYF.

The chain joins TRBV18 to TRBJ2-5; D may be TRBD1 (5 bases). V was clipped by 5 bases and J by 2 bases, with 9 bases between them. The germline CDR1 and CDR2 sequences are KGHSH and LQKENI. The CDR3 length is 13 residues. The CDR3 spells CASSTRVQETQYF. The CDR3 DNA sequence: TGTGCCAGCTCAACCAGGGTACAAGAGACCCAGTACTTC.

The chain uses TRBV30 and TRBJ1-5, with D possibly being TRBD1 (5 bases). With 4 bases removed from V and 2 bases from J, the gap between germline ends came to 9 bases. The CDR3 sequence is 13 residues long. Germline CDR1 and CDR2: GTSNPN and SVGIG (reference sequence). In DNA form, the CDR3 reads TGTGCCTGGAACGGGGGGGGCAATCAGCCCCAGCATTTT. Amino acid sequence: CAWNGGGNQPQHF.